This T cell receptor beta chain was profiled in a study of blood T cell repertoires in COVID-19. In the authors' methods: Nucleated cell counts were estimated from reference gene primer amplification. Here immunoSEQ multiplex PCR was the method, and the copy in TCRdb shows in-frame clones only, minus some. For V, J and clone size, that table is used; D and trimming come from the DNA. Counted here are approximately 140,000 clones, 75% to 90% occurring once; the ten biggest clones make up about an eighth. Enrolment of Seattle patients took place during active infection, and they were followed longitudinally. The CDR3 runs 18 residues. After removal of 2 bases from V and 10 bases from J, the junction contained 13 bases not matched to a gene. The germline CDR1 and CDR2 sequences are MNHNS and SASEGT.

The clonotype was recovered from a man younger than 30 with COVID-19, enrolled during active disease. The J gene is TRBJ2-1, the V gene TRBV6-1, with 14 bases identical to TRBD2. The sample was peripheral blood. CDR3 region: CASSERPGLAGVFREQFF. CDR3 bases: TGTGCCAGCAGTGAACGCCCGGGACTAGCGGGAGTATTCCGGGAGCAGTTCTTC.